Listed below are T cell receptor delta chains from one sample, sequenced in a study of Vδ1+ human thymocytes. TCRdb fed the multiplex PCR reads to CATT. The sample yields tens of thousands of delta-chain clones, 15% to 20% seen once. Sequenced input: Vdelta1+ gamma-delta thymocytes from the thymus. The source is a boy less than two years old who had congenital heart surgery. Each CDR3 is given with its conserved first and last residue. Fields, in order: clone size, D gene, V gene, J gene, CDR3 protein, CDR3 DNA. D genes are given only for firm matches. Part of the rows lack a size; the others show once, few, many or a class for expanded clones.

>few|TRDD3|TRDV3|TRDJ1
CAFTRSLIPATGGLIF
TGTGCCTTTACTCGAAGCCTGATTCCTGCGACTGGGGGACTCATCTTT
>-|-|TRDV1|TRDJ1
CALGELGPLRGDTDKLIF
TGTGCTCTTGGGGAACTAGGTCCCTTAAGGGGGGACACCGATAAACTCATCTTT
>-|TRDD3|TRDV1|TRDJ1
CALGELCVLGGYTDKLIF
TGTGCTCTTGGGGAACTCTGCGTCCTGGGGGGGTACACCGATAAACTCATCTTT
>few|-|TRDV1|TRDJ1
CALGERGFPNHLFYTDKLIF
TGTGCTCTTGGGGAACGGGGCTTCCCAAACCATCTGTTCTACACCGATAAACTCATCTTT
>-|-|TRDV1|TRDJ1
CALGEVGGPSYGPTGGSRTKLIF
TGTGCTCTTGGGGAAGTGGGTGGGCCTTCCTACGGACCTACTGGGGGATCGAGGACGAAACTCATCTTT
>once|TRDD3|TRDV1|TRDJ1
CALGSPGGMVLTLIF
TGTGCTCTTGGGTCACCAGGGGGGATGGTCCTGACACTCATCTTT
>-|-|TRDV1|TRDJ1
CALGEVWITPLVDKLIF
TGTGCTCTTGGGGAAGTTTGGATTACTCCATTAGTCGATAAACTCATCTTT
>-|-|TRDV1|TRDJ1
CALGEPDLSWRGRYTDKLIF
TGTGCTCTTGGGGAACCCGATCTTTCCTGGCGGGGCCGGTACACCGATAAACTCATCTTT
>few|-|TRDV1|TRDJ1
CALGEKGAGASTDKLIF
TGTGCTCTTGGGGAAAAGGGGGCTGGGGCCAGCACCGATAAACTCATCTTT
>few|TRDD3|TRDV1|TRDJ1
CALGEHSLTTVECTGGYGYTDKLIF
TGTGCTCTTGGGGAACACAGCTTAACTACGGTCGAGTGTACTGGGGGATACGGGTACACCGATAAACTCATCTTT
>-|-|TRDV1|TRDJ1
CALGTQFKHPLATKLIF
TGTGCTCTGGGTACTCAATTTAAGCACCCCCTGGCAACCAAACTCATCTTT
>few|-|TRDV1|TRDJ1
CALGERLSSLRYTDKLIF
TGTGCTCTTGGGGAAAGGCTCTCATCCCTCCGGTACACCGATAAACTCATCTTT
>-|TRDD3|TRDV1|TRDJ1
CALGEPPLATGLGGYTDKLIF
TGTGCTCTTGGGGAACCCCCCCTCGCTACCGGGCTGGGGGGGTACACCGATAAACTCATCTTT
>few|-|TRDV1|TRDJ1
CALGEPGLPNPILGIKLIF
TGTGCTCTTGGGGAACCGGGCCTTCCTAACCCTATACTGGGGATAAAACTCATCTTT
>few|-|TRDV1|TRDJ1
CALGEEGEYTDKLIF
TGTGCTCTTGGGGAAGAGGGGGAATACACCGATAAACTCATCTTT
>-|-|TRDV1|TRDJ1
CALGETQAFIDKLIF
TGTGCTCTTGGGGAAACGCAGGCCTTTATCGATAAACTCATCTTT
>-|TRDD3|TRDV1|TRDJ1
CALGEAMGDTADKLIF
TGTGCTCTTGGGGAAGCCATGGGGGATACCGCCGATAAACTCATCTTT
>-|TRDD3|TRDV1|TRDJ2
CAMSVKVGDQMVTAQLFF
TGTGCCATGTCAGTTAAAGTGGGGGATCAAATGGTGACAGCACAACTCTTCTTT
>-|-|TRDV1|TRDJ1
CALGDHGTVPTGESADTDKLIF
TGTGCTCTTGGGGACCATGGTACTGTTCCCACCGGGGAATCTGCGGACACCGATAAACTCATCTTT